This entry lists 9 T cell receptor beta chains sequenced from one sample in a study of cytomegalovirus exposure and HLA in healthy donors. 60 Vbeta and 13 Jbeta primers were used in PCR. Profiled with immunoSEQ multiplex PCR; TCRdb holds only in-frame clones, not every one. This sample has some 100,000 clones; approximately 75% occur once, and the top ten carry roughly 5%. The sequenced material came from PBMCs. These receptors came from a man aged 45-65 years in good health and CMV-seropositive.

The chain joins TRBV6-5 to TRBJ2-1; no clear D. Trimming took 6 bases from V and 0 from J, leaving 9 bases between them. The CDR3 is 14 residues long. Germline V gene sequence: CDR1 MNHEY, CDR2 SVGAGI. The CDR3 region is CASRLWSSYNEQFF. For the CDR3, the DNA is TGTGCCAGCAGACTATGGAGCTCCTACAATGAGCAGTTCTTC.

This chain links TRBV27 with TRBJ2-1; 7 bases match TRBD2. CDR1 is MNHEY, CDR2 SMNVEV, per germline (reference sequence). The trim removed 3 bases at V and 5 bases at J, leaving 10 bases unmatched. The CDR3 is 16 residues long. CDR3 protein: CASSFGGTNWNNEQFF. CDR3 sequence (DNA): TGTGCCAGCAGTTTCGGTGGGACTAACTGGAACAATGAGCAGTTCTTC.

V usage is TRBV5-4 and J usage is TRBJ1-2; D possibly corresponds to TRBD1 (6 bases). Germline V gives CDR1 SGHNT, CDR2 YYREEE (reference sequence). This CDR3 is 14 amino acids long. V was shortened by 0 bases and J by 4 bases, with 10 bases between the two germline ends. CDR3 loop: CASSLDRDPYGYTF. CDR3 DNA sequence: TGTGCCAGCAGCTTGGACAGGGACCCCTATGGCTACACCTTC.

The chain combines TRBV9 with TRBJ1-2; D is unclear. The CDR3 has 15 residues. In germline, CDR1 is SGDLS, CDR2 YYNGEE. Trimming took 0 bases from V and 0 from J, leaving 9 bases between them. CDR3 DNA sequence: TGTGCCAGCAGCGTAGAGTGGCATTCTAACTATGGCTACACCTTC. Its protein is CASSVEWHSNYGYTF.

The CDR3 loop is CASNTGSNTEAFF. The CDR3 bases are TGCGCCAGCAACACAGGGTCGAACACTGAAGCTTTCTTT. The chain employs TRBV10-2 and TRBJ1-1, with a possible D match to TRBD1 (6 bases). CDR1 WSHSY and CDR2 SAAADI come from the germline V gene. This CDR3 is built from 13 residues. The V gene lost 7 bases and the J gene lost 1 base, with 10 bases spanning the gap.

The rearrangement joins TRBV10-3 to TRBJ1-5; D is possibly TRBD1 (6 bases). CDR3 length equals 12 residues. The V end lost 10 bases, the J end lost 3 bases, and 10 bases lay between the germline ends. Germline loops: CDR1 ENHRY, CDR2 SYGVKD. The CDR3 DNA sequence: TGTGCCACCGGACAGAACAATCAGCCCCAGCATTTT. Its translation: CATGQNNQPQHF.

For this clone: The junction departs from the called germline gene at one end, perhaps through a read error. Other nucleotide sequences in the sample specify the same CDR3. This chain links TRBV6-1 with TRBJ1-4; 7 bases are a match to TRBD1. CDR3 length equals 14 residues. Germline-derived CDR1 and CDR2 are MNHNS and SASEGT. The CDR3 bases are TGTGCCAGCAAAGTAGGGACAGCTAACGAAAAACTGTTTTTT. It specifies CASKVGTANEKLFF.

The J gene is TRBJ1-3, the V gene TRBV9, with 7 bases aligning to TRBD1. This CDR3 spans 18 amino acids. From germline, CDR1 is SGDLS and CDR2 YYNGEE. J gave up 6 bases and V 3 bases, and 18 bases lay outside the gene matches. CDR3 coding DNA: TGTGCCAGCAGCGCGAGAACAGGGGTGGGAACTTGGACAAACACCATATATTTT. Protein: CASSARTGVGTWTNTIYF.

Comment on this clone: A junction end diverges from the germline sequence, so it may reflect a read error. This chain connects TRBV5-4 to TRBJ2-1; 8 nucleotides align to TRBD2. Germline lookup yields CDR1 SGHNT and CDR2 YYREEE (reference sequence). The CDR3 runs 15 residues. CDR3 amino acids: CASSKAGGSYNGQFF. CDR3 sequence (DNA): TGTGCCAGCAGCAAGGCGGGGGGCTCCTACAATGGGCAGTTCTTC.